This T cell receptor (beta chain) was found in a study of beta chain features in type 1 diabetes. All of the isolated RNA was reverse transcribed, so expressed TCRB transcripts were sequenced. Sequencing used immunoSEQ multiplex PCR; TCRdb keeps in-frame clones, though not all of them. The sample records hundreds of thousands of clones, more than 12% being singletons. The study, taken as a whole, reports: A moderate, significant TCRB CDR3 shortening appeared in type 1 diabetes across four CD4+ subsets.

About this clone itself: Its cognate antigen is unknown.

J was trimmed by 6 bases and V by 1 base; bases with no gene match: 7. The CDR3 has 15 amino acids. Germline loops: CDR1 SGDLS, CDR2 YYNGEE. The sequence came from a man aged 18-30 years with type 1 diabetes. Sequenced material: naive CD4+ T cells from blood. J is TRBJ2-3 and V is TRBV9; 8 positions match TRBD2. The CDR3 loop is CASSVRGTSGDTQYF. CDR3 in DNA: TGTGCCAGCAGCGTAAGAGGGACTAGTGGCGATACGCAGTATTTT.